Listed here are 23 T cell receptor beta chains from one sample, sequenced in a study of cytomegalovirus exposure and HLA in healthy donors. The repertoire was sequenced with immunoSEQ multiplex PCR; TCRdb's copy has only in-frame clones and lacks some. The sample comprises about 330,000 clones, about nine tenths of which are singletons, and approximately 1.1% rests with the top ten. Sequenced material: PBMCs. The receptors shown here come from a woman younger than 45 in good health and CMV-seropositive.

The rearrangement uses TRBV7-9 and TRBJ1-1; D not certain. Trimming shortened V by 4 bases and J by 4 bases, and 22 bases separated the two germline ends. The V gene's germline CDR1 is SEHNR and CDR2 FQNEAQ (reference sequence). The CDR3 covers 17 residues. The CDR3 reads CASSSQEFGRVVTEAFF. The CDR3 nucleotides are TGTGCCAGCAGCTCGCAAGAATTCGGTAGGGTGGTCACTGAAGCTTTCTTT.

CDR3 nucleotides: TGTGCCAGCAGCCAAGCGACCGAAGAGACCCAGTACTTC. It encodes CASSQATEETQYF. V is TRBV4-2 and J is TRBJ2-5, with D unresolved. V dropped 1 base and J dropped 3 bases, with 6 bases sitting between them. The CDR3 consists of 13 residues. The germline CDR1 and CDR2 sequences are LGHNA and YNFKEQ.

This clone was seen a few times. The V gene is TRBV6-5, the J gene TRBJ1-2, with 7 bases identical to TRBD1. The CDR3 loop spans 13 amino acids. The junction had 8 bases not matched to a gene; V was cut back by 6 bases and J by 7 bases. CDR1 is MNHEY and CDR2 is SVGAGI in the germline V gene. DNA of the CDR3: TGTGCCAGCAGCAAGACAGGGAGTCGTGGCTACACCTTC. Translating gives CASSKTGSRGYTF.

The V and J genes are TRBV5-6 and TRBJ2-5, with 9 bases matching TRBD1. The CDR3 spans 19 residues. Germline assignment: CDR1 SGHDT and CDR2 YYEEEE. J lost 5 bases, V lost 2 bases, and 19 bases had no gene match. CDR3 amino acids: CASSFISSGLQGAAETQYF. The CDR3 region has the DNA TGTGCCAGCAGCTTCATTTCAAGCGGCTTACAGGGGGCAGCGGAGACCCAGTACTTC.

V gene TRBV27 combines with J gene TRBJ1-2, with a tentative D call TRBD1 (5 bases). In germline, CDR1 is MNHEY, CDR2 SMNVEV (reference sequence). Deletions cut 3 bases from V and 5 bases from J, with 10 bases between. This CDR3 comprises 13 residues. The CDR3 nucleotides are TGTGCCAGCAGTTTTAGGGACGGATATGGCTACACCTTC. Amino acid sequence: CASSFRDGYGYTF.

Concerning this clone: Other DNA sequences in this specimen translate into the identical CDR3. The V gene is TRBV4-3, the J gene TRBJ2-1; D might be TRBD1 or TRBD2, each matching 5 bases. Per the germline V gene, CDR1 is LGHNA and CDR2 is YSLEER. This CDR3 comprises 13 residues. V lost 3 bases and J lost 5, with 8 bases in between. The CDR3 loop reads CASSQGPNNEQFF. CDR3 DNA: TGCGCCAGCAGCCAGGGACCGAACAATGAGCAGTTCTTC.

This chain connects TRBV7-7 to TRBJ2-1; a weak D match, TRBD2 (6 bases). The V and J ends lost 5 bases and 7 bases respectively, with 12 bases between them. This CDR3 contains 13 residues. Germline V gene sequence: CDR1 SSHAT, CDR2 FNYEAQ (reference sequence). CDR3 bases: TGTGCCAGCAGCGGAGGACTACCGAATGAGCAGTTCTTC. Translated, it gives CASSGGLPNEQFF.

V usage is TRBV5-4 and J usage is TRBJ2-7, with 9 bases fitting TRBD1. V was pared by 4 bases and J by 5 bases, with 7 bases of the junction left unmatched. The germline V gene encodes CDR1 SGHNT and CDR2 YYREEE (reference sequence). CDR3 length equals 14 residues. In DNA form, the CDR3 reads TGTGCCAGCAGCACACGGACAGGGGATAACGAGCAGTACTTC. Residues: CASSTRTGDNEQYF.

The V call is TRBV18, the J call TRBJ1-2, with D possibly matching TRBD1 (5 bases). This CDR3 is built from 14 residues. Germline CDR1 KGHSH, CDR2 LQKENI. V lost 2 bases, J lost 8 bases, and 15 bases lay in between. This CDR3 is CASSPGTSARGYTF. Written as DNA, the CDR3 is TGTGCCAGCTCACCAGGGACGTCGGCTAGGGGCTACACCTTC.

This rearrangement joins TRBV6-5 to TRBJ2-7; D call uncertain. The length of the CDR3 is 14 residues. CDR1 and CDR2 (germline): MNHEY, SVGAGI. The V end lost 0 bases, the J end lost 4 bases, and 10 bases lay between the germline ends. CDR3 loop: CASSYSSGYYEQYF. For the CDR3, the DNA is TGTGCCAGCAGTTACTCATCTGGGTATTACGAGCAGTACTTC.

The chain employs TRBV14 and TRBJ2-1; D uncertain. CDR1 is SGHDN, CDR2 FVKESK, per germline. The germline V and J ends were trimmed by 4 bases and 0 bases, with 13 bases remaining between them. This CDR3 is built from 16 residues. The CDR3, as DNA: TGTGCCAGCAGCCTCCAAGCTCTCAGCTCCTACAATGAGCAGTTCTTC. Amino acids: CASSLQALSSYNEQFF.

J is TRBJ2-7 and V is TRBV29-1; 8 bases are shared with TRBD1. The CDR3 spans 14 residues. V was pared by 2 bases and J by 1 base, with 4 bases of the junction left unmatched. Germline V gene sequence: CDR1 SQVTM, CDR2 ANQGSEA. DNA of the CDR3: TGCAGCGTTGAATTCCGGGACAGGTCCTACGAGCAGTACTTC. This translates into CSVEFRDRSYEQYF.

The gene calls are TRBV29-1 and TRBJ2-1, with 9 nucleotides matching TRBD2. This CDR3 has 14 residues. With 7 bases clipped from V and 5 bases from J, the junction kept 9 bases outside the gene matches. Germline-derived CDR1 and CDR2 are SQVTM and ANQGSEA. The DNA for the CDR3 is TGCAGCGGCCTTAGCGGGAGAGGGCACAATGAGCAGTTCTTC. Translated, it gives CSGLSGRGHNEQFF.

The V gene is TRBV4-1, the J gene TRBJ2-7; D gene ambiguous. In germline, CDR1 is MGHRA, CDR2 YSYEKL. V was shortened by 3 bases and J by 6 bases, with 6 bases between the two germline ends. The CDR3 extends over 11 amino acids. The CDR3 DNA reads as TGCGCCAGCAGCCAGGGTCGCGAGCAGTACTTC. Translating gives CASSQGREQYF.

In nucleotides, the CDR3 is TGTGCCAGCAGTGATCGGGGGCTAGGCACCGGGGAGCTGTTTTTT. Translated, it gives CASSDRGLGTGELFF. The V and J genes are TRBV2 and TRBJ2-2; D is possibly TRBD1 or TRBD2 (6 bases each). V gave up 3 bases and J gave up 4 bases, with 12 bases separating them. The CDR3 has 15 residues. Germline lookup yields CDR1 SNHLY and CDR2 FYNNEI.

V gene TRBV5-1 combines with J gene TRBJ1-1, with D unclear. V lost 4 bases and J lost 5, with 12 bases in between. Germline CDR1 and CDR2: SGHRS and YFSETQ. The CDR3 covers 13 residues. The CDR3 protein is CASSELYGTEAFF. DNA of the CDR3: TGCGCCAGCAGCGAACTCTATGGGACTGAAGCTTTCTTT.

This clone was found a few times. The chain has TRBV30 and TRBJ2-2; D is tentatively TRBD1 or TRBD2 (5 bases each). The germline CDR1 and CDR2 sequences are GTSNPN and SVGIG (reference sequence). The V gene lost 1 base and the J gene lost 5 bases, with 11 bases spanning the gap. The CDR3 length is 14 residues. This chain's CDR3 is CAWSGTAGTGELFF. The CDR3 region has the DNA TGTGCCTGGAGTGGGACTGCAGGGACCGGGGAGCTGTTTTTT.

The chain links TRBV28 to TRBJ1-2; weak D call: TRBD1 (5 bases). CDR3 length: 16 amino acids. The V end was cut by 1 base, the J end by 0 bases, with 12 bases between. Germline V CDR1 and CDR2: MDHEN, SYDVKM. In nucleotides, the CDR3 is TGTGCCAGCAGTTTATTCCGGGACGGAGCTAACTATGGCTACACCTTC. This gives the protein CASSLFRDGANYGYTF.

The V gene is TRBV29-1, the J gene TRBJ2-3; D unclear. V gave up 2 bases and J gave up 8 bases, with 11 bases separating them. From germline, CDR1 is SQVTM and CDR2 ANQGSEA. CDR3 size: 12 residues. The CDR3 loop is CSVETTWGTQYF. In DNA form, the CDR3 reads TGCAGCGTTGAAACGACGTGGGGTACGCAGTATTTT.

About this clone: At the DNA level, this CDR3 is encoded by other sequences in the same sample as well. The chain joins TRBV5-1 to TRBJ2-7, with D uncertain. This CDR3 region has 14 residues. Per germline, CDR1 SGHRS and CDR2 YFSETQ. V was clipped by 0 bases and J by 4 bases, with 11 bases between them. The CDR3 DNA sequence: TGCGCCAGCAGCTTGGTAGCTGGGGTTTACGAGCAGTACTTC. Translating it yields CASSLVAGVYEQYF.

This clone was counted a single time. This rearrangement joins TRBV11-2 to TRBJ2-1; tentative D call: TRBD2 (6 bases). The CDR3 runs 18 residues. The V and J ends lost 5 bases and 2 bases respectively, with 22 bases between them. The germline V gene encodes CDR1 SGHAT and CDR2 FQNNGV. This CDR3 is CASSQPRRAGTPYNEQFF. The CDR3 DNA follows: TGTGCCAGCAGCCAACCCCGAAGGGCGGGGACTCCCTACAATGAGCAGTTCTTC.

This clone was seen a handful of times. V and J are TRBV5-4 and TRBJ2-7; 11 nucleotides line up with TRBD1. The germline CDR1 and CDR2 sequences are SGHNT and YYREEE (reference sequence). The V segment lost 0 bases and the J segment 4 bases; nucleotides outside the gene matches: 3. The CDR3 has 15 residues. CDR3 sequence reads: CASSLGDRGSYEQYF. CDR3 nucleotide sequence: TGTGCCAGCAGCTTGGGGGACAGGGGGAGTTACGAGCAGTACTTC.

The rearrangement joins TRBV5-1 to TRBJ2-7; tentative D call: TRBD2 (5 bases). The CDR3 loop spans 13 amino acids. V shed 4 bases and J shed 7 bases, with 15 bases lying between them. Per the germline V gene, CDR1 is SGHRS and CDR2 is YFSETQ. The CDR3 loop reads CASSLDWAREQYF. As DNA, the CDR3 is TGCGCCAGCAGCCTGGACTGGGCTCGGGAGCAGTACTTC.